These 26 T cell receptor beta chains originate from one sample sequenced in a study of Tregs in tolerant kidney transplant recipients. Profiling relied on immunoSEQ multiplex PCR, and the TCRdb table lists in-frame clones only, not all of them. The sample comprises roughly 69,000 clones, 70% to 90% of which are singletons, and roughly 0.4% rests with the top ten. The sequencing used CD4+ T cells from blood, collected before the transplant. These receptors originate from a human donor who received a combined kidney and bone marrow transplant.

The V call is TRBV14, the J call TRBJ2-1, with 11 bases identical to TRBD2. Germline CDR1 reads SGHDN; CDR2 reads FVKESK. The CDR3 is 16 residues long. Losses at the gene ends were 4 bases for V and 1 base for J; bases not matched to a gene: 3. CDR3 bases: TGTGCCAGCAGCCCGCTAGCGGGAGGTTCCTACAATGAGCAGTTCTTC. Its protein product is CASSPLAGGSYNEQFF. The full variable domain, rest sourced from reference TRBV14 and TRBJ2-1, is EAGVTQFPSHSVIEKGQTVTLRCDPISGHDNLYWYRRVMGKEIKFLLHFVKESKQDESGMPNNRFLAERTGGTYSTLKVQPAELEDSGVYFCASSPLAGGSYNEQFFGPGTRLTVL.

This chain joins TRBV6-6 and TRBJ1-1, with 7 nucleotides matching TRBD1. This CDR3 region has 13 residues. CDR1 and CDR2 from the germline V gene are MNHNY and SVGAGI (reference sequence). Trimming took 6 bases from V and 8 from J; bases not matched to a gene: 9. Written as DNA, the CDR3 is TGTGCCAGCAGAGCGACAGGGTCACCCGAAGCTTTCTTT. Its protein is CASRATGSPEAFF.

The table lists this clone with a few counts. V and J are TRBV29-1 and TRBJ1-2, with D perhaps TRBD1 (6 bases). The CDR3 covers 12 residues. Germline lookup yields CDR1 SQVTM and CDR2 ANQGSEA. Trimming cost V 4 bases and J 4 bases, with 10 bases left between them. The CDR3 protein is CSVGGGPYGYTF. Here the CDR3 DNA reads TGCAGCGTTGGAGGGGGTCCCTATGGCTACACCTTC.

Regarding this clone: Other DNA sequences in the sample encode the same CDR3. This chain links TRBV18 with TRBJ2-7; 9 bases map to TRBD1. Trimming removed 2 bases from V and 3 bases from J; junction bases left unmatched: 2. The CDR3 runs to 14 residues. Germline CDR1 KGHSH, CDR2 LQKENI. In DNA form, the CDR3 reads TGTGCCAGCTCACCAAGACAGGGGGTCTACGAGCAGTACTTC. Its translation: CASSPRQGVYEQYF.

The table lists this clone with a few counts. This chain uses TRBV19 with TRBJ2-7, with D tentatively TRBD1 (5 bases). Trimming took 7 bases from V and 2 from J, leaving 9 bases between them. The CDR3 loop spans 12 amino acids. Germline V gene sequence: CDR1 LNHDA, CDR2 SQIVND (reference sequence). The DNA for the CDR3 is TGTGCCAGTAAAGGGGCGACCTACGAGCAGTACTTC. This translates into CASKGATYEQYF.

This clone was observed a handful of times. The V and J genes are TRBV6-5 and TRBJ1-3; D might be TRBD1 (5 bases). Germline assignment: CDR1 MNHEY and CDR2 SVGAGI. V lost 4 bases to trimming and J lost 13 bases, with 11 bases between them. The CDR3 length is 11 residues. CDR3 protein: CASSLGTRIYF. The DNA for the CDR3 is TGTGCCAGCAGTTTGGGGACTAGGATATATTTT.

The chain uses TRBV27 and TRBJ2-7; D may be TRBD2 (5 bases). V dropped 6 bases and J dropped 0 bases, with 15 bases sitting between them. CDR1 and CDR2 (germline): MNHEY, SMNVEV (reference sequence). The CDR3 totals 15 residues. DNA for the CDR3: TGTGCCAGCAGAACTCTAGCCAAAGACTCCTACGAGCAGTACTTC. Translated: CASRTLAKDSYEQYF.

The chain uses TRBV5-1 and TRBJ2-1, with a tentative D call TRBD1 (6 bases). Trimming removed 2 bases at V and 6 bases at J, with 15 bases between. There are 15 residues in the CDR3. Looked up from germline, CDR1 is SGHRS and CDR2 is YFSETQ. In DNA, the CDR3 is TGCGCCAGCAGCTTTTTGGGGGCTCACCCCAATGAGCAGTTCTTC. Its translation is CASSFLGAHPNEQFF.

The J gene is TRBJ2-5, the V gene TRBV6-5; TRBD1 agrees at 7 bases. The CDR3 runs to 13 residues. V trimming: 6 bases; J trimming: 2 bases; junction bases outside the gene matches: 3. Germline V gives CDR1 MNHEY, CDR2 SVGAGI. The CDR3 reads CASRRGRQETQYF. CDR3 DNA: TGTGCCAGCAGGAGGGGGCGTCAAGAGACCCAGTACTTC.

The CDR3 sequence: CASSLGTGLYEQYF. CDR3 in DNA: TGTGCCAGCAGCTTAGGGACAGGGTTATACGAGCAGTACTTC. The chain is built from TRBV7-9 and TRBJ2-7, with 8 positions matching TRBD1. Trimming at V came to 1 base and at J to 4 bases, leaving 3 bases not matched to a gene. CDR3 length: 14 amino acids. CDR1 and CDR2 (germline): SEHNR, FQNEAQ (reference sequence).

The rearrangement joins TRBV27 to TRBJ1-5; tentative D call: TRBD1 (6 bases). The CDR3 is made up of 13 amino acids. Germline V gene data show CDR1 as MNHEY and CDR2 as SMNVEV (reference sequence). V shed 2 bases and J shed 7 bases, with 9 bases lying between them. CDR3 sequence (DNA): TGTGCCAGCAGTTTACAGGGGATCCAGCCCCAGCATTTT. Amino acids: CASSLQGIQPQHF.

This clone was recorded a few times. The CDR3 DNA sequence: TGTGCCAGCAGTTGGGACAGCTACGAGCAGTACTTC. Translated, it gives CASSWDSYEQYF. The chain recombines TRBV6-6 with TRBJ2-7; 7 nucleotides agree with TRBD1. The J segment lost 3 bases and the V segment lost 4 bases, leaving 0 bases of the junction unmatched. The germline V gene has CDR1 MNHNY and CDR2 SVGAGI (reference sequence). The CDR3 totals 12 residues.

V and J are TRBV5-1 and TRBJ2-3; 8 nucleotides match TRBD1. The CDR3 is 14 amino acids. After removal of 6 bases from V and 4 bases from J, the junction contained 7 bases not matched to a gene. Germline V lookup: CDR1 SGHRS, CDR2 YFSETQ. CDR3 residues: CASTGGAGSDTQYF. The CDR3 bases are TGCGCCAGCACAGGGGGCGCGGGTTCAGATACGCAGTATTTT. Full variable domain (missing parts from reference TRBV5-1 and TRBJ2-3): KAGVTQTPRYLIKTRGQQVTLSCSPISGHRSVSWYQQTPGQGLQFLFEYFSETQRNKGNFPGRFSGRQFSNSRSEMNVSTLELGDSALYLCASTGGAGSDTQYFGPGTRLTVL.

The chain joins TRBV19 to TRBJ2-5, with no clear D. V lost 2 bases and J 2 bases, leaving 9 bases between the germline ends. The CDR3 sequence is 14 residues long. The germline V gene encodes CDR1 LNHDA and CDR2 SQIVND (reference sequence). CDR3 in DNA: TGTGCCAGTAGTATACGATCGAGGCAAGAGACCCAGTACTTC. Encoded protein: CASSIRSRQETQYF.

The rearrangement links TRBV12-2 to TRBJ2-2; the table's D call TRBD2 went unverified against the DNA. TRBV12-2 is reported as a pseudogene. The CDR3 length is 15 residues. The CDR3 protein is CASRLGGLSTGELFF. DNA for the CDR3: TGTGCAAGTCGCTTAGGTGGACTTAGCACCGGGGAGCTGTTTTTT.

The chain couples TRBV6-1 to TRBJ1-1; tentatively, D is TRBD1 (5 bases). Between the trimmed V and J ends, which lost 4 bases and 0 bases, there was a span of 12 bases. This CDR3 is built from 15 residues. CDR1 is MNHNS and CDR2 is SASEGT in the germline V gene. DNA for the CDR3: TGTGCCAGCAGTGGAACGACAGCCATGAACACTGAAGCTTTCTTT. This codes for CASSGTTAMNTEAFF.

The chain carries TRBV27 and TRBJ2-4; D might be TRBD2 (7 bases). Trimming stripped 5 bases from V and 9 bases from J, with 23 bases between. The CDR3 length is 16 residues. Looked up from germline, CDR1 is MNHEY and CDR2 is SMNVEV (reference sequence). The CDR3 DNA reads as TGTGCCAGCAGTCCCGCCGCTAGGGGGGGAATCGGCATTCAGTACTTC. This codes for CASSPAARGGIGIQYF.

The chain recombines TRBV30 with TRBJ1-1, with TRBD1 as a possible D gene (5 bases). Germline values: CDR1 GTSNPN, CDR2 SVGIG (reference sequence). With 2 bases removed from V and 9 bases from J, the gap between germline ends came to 13 bases. The CDR3 has 12 residues. As DNA, the CDR3 is TGTGCCTGGAGTCTGAGCGGGGGTCAAGCTTTCTTT. This encodes CAWSLSGGQAFF.

The chain uses TRBV19 and TRBJ1-1; D might be TRBD1 (6 bases). This CDR3 has 18 amino acids. V lost 11 bases to trimming and J lost 6 bases, with 34 bases between them. Germline-derived CDR1 and CDR2 are LNHDA and SQIVND (reference sequence). As DNA, the CDR3 is TGTGCCCAGTTTGAGACTTGTGACAGGTTGCCTGAGATGCCTGAAGCTTTCTTT. The encoded protein is CAQFETCDRLPEMPEAFF.

V is TRBV18 and J is TRBJ2-2; D may be TRBD1 (6 bases). CDR1 is KGHSH, CDR2 LQKENI, per germline. This CDR3 region has 16 residues. Trimming removed 3 bases from V and 5 bases from J, with 16 bases in between. The CDR3 DNA is TGTGCCAGCTCACCCCCAGGTACAGGGTGGACCGGGGAGCTGTTTTTT. This gives the protein CASSPPGTGWTGELFF.

The chain combines TRBV7-2 with TRBJ1-3; 8 positions match TRBD1. CDR1 is SGHTA and CDR2 is FQGNSA in the germline V gene. J lost 6 bases, V lost 2 bases, and 6 bases had no gene match. The CDR3 runs to 15 residues. The CDR3 here is CASSLSAGGENTIYF. Written as DNA, the CDR3 is TGTGCCAGCAGCTTATCCGCAGGGGGCGAAAACACCATATATTTT. The variable domain in full, with the rest retrieved from reference TRBV7-2 and TRBJ1-3, is GAGVSQSPSNKVTEKGKDVELRCDPISGHTALYWYRQSLGQGLEFLIYFQGNSAPDKSGLPSDRFSAERTGGSVSTLTIQRTQQEDSAVYLCASSLSAGGENTIYFGEGSWLTVV.

This chain joins TRBV5-1 and TRBJ2-2; the D gene is possibly TRBD1 (5 bases). V shed 0 bases and J shed 4 bases, with 7 bases lying between them. The CDR3 is 14 residues long. Germline CDR1 reads SGHRS; CDR2 reads YFSETQ. CDR3: CASSLARATGELFF. Written as DNA, the CDR3 is TGCGCCAGCAGCTTGGCCAGGGCCACCGGGGAGCTGTTTTTT.

The chain uses TRBV6-5 and TRBJ1-4, with a tentative D call TRBD1 (5 bases). V dropped 6 bases and J dropped 8 bases, with 7 bases sitting between them. Germline-derived CDR1 and CDR2 are MNHEY and SVGAGI. The CDR3 has 11 amino acids. The DNA of the CDR3 is TGTGCCAGCAGGGGGGGAGAAAAACTGTTTTTT. This sequence encodes CASRGGEKLFF.

The gene calls are TRBV19 and TRBJ2-5; a possible D gene is TRBD1 (5 bases). V dropped 6 bases and J dropped 1 base, with 9 bases sitting between them. Looked up from germline, CDR1 is LNHDA and CDR2 is SQIVND (reference sequence). CDR3 length: 13 residues. In DNA, the CDR3 is TGTGCCAGTAGCGTACAGGTCCAAGAGACCCAGTACTTC. Translation: CASSVQVQETQYF.

This sequence joins TRBV5-8 and TRBJ2-7; D is undetermined. Trimming shortened V by 6 bases and J by 3 bases, and 13 bases separated the two germline ends. The CDR3 loop spans 13 amino acids. Germline lookup yields CDR1 SGHTS and CDR2 YDEGEE. CDR3 sequence reads: CASTPMRYYEQYF. The DNA for the CDR3 is TGTGCCAGCACCCCCATGAGATACTACGAGCAGTACTTC. The full variable domain, in which reference TRBV5-8 and TRBJ2-7 provide the parts outside the CDR3, is EAGVTQSPTHLIKTRGQQATLRCSPISGHTSVYWYQQALGLGLQFLLWYDEGEERNRGNFPPRFSGRQFPNYSSELNVNALELEDSALYLCASTPMRYYEQYFGPGTRLTVT.

V usage is TRBV19 and J usage is TRBJ1-2, with D possibly TRBD1 on 6 matching bases. Trimming removed 4 bases from V and 3 bases from J, with 12 bases in between. The CDR3 has 14 residues. Germline CDR1 reads LNHDA; CDR2 reads SQIVND (reference sequence). CDR3 sequence reads: CASSTGQWDYGYTF. Written as DNA, the CDR3 is TGTGCCAGTAGTACCGGACAGTGGGACTATGGCTACACCTTC.